This TCR beta chain is drawn from a study of cytomegalovirus exposure and HLA in healthy donors. Study background: An earlier analysis found some 100 million unique TCR beta sequences from approximately 170 million T cells.

It was with 60 Vbeta and 13 Jbeta primers that the PCR ran. The repertoire was sequenced with immunoSEQ multiplex PCR; TCRdb's copy has only in-frame clones and lacks some. Here the sample spans 150,000 to 200,000 clones, around 90% being singletons. Findings and caveats of the study: The classifier, whose performance was assessed in both the original and validation cohorts, reportedly diagnosed cytomegalovirus status with high specificity and sensitivity.

This clone was seen more than once but under ten times. The target antigen is unknown. The V gene's germline CDR1 is SGHRS and CDR2 YFSETQ. The ends were cut back, 0 bases at V and 1 base at J, with 14 bases in the middle. CDR3 length equals 17 residues. This chain uses TRBV5-1 with TRBJ2-1, with a weak D call TRBD1 (5 bases). Sequencing was carried out using PBMCs. The sequence was collected from a young woman in good health and CMV-seronegative. This CDR3 reads CASSLAGSQGSYNEQFF. Here the CDR3 DNA reads TGCGCCAGCAGCTTGGCAGGCAGCCAGGGATCCTACAATGAGCAGTTCTTC.